This record covers a single T cell receptor (beta chain). Its binding antigen is unknown. No base qualities exist here, and no much larger clone lies one base off it. The data derive from a study of T cells after posttransplantation cyclophosphamide (dated by TCRdb to the mid-2010s). Study-level background: Using TRB sequencing, the study followed how the T cell repertoire rebuilt after myeloablative bone marrow transplantation with posttransplantation cyclophosphamide given as GVHD prophylaxis. In 3 patients, up to about 3 additional blood samples taken between 2 and 5.2 years after transplant also underwent TRB sequencing, as did pretransplant blood from several patients. Blood from every one of the 30 to 40 PTCy patients who had 1-year posttransplant specimens underwent TRB sequencing. Antigen receptor sequencing covered samples from 30 to 45 PTCy-treated patients and some 15 of their related bone marrow donors. Public TRB sequences were checked against a database of over 3,500 sequences associated with responses to pathogens, tumor antigens, self-antigens and alloantigens. Because TRA and TRB clonality were tightly correlated in several samples, subsequent TCR analyses were focused on TRB only. Findings and caveats that apply to the study as a whole: The TRB repertoires of T cells infiltrating skin or GI tract showed only limited overlap with the TRB repertoires of T cells in blood. Donor-recipient similarity was low at 1-2 months but rose over the first year, and later blood repertoires were often dominated by donor CD8+ memory clones. Across 45 or so patients, TRB clonality was highly associated with recipient CMV seropositivity and CMV reactivation, and PTCy diversity was similar to diversity in CNI/methotrexate controls.

TRB sequencing used genomic DNA with the immunoSEQ assay at survey resolution or the hsTCRB kit. As for how the authors treated the data: Initial read processing used immunoSEQ software, and repertoire analyses used the LymphoSeq R package. Clonality was calculated as 1 minus normalized Shannon entropy, and the Gini coefficient was also calculated for each TRB dataset. To infer phenotypes in unsorted samples, TRB sequences from sorted subsets of the recipient or donor were mapped onto the unsorted samples of the same recipient. The immuneACCESS repertoire file appears here via TCRdb, limited to in-frame rearrangements. These files lack a portion of the clones; in checked studies, under half of the deficit traces to unresolved V genes, and the cause of the others is not known. The V and J calls and the clone size are those of that table, but D and trimming were determined from the DNA. This sample has roughly 17,000 clones in its table, and 85% of those were observed once. The top ten constitute around 27% of the sample.

CDR1 and CDR2 were assigned from the germline V gene (reference sequence) as WNHNN and SYGVQD. The junction carries 7 bases between V and J, which are trimmed by 4 bases and 1 base respectively. Counted from cysteine to phenylalanine, this CDR3 has 13 amino acids. The CDR3 DNA has 39 bases and is translated from base 1. The control cohort was about 10 patients given myeloablative marrow transplants with methotrexate plus a calcineurin inhibitor, sampled 1 year after transplant. Peripheral blood and bone marrow mononuclear cells were isolated by Ficoll-Hypaque density centrifugation and cryopreserved.

Sequenced here: PBMCs, sampled after allogeneic stem cell transplant with calcineurin inhibitor and methotrexate. The receptor was derived from a young adult female patient who received an allogeneic stem cell transplant from an unrelated donor, was CMV-positive, and had acute and chronic GVHD. Following transplantation, T cells from the graft donor may be among those present. The chain was built from TRBV10-1 and TRBJ2-5; a tentative D call is TRBD2 (5 bases match). The CDR3 reads CASSVGLQETQYF. The base sequence is TGCGCCAGCAGTGTAGGACTCCAAGAGACCCAGTACTTC.